Following are 8 T cell receptor beta chains from one sample sequenced in a study of blood T cells in healthy people across ages. Sample-barcoded 5' priming and a J-beta primer mix drove a second PCR of about 6 to 11 cycles. TCRdb used MiXCR to reprocess the 5' RACE reads, holding one entry per CDR3 protein. Of some 880,000 distinct CDR3 sequences listed, 30% to 45% were seen once; the top ten hold 10% to 15%. Sequenced input: blood. The receptor source for this set is a man younger than 35 in good health.

This clonotype was detected a few times. This chain links TRBV28 with TRBJ1-4, with D tentatively TRBD1 (6 bases). V lost 3 bases and J lost 5, with 13 bases in between. Germline values: CDR1 MDHEN, CDR2 SYDVKM. The CDR3 is 15 residues long. CDR3 nucleotide sequence: TGTGCCAGCAGTTTTCCGACAGGTTCGAATGAAAAACTGTTTTTT. Protein sequence: CASSFPTGSNEKLFF.

This clonotype was found a few times. CDR3: CASRPWADRDTQYF. The CDR3, as DNA: TGCGCCAGCAGACCCTGGGCGGACAGAGATACGCAGTATTTT. This chain joins TRBV5-1 and TRBJ2-3; D possibly corresponds to TRBD1 (6 bases). The germline gives CDR1 SGHRS, CDR2 YFSETQ. Trimming took 5 bases from V and 5 from J, leaving 15 bases between them. The CDR3 is 14 residues long.

The CDR3 loop reads CASRAREAAPVTF. Here the CDR3 DNA reads TGTGCCAGCAGAGCCCGGGAAGCGGCGCCTGTCACCTTC. V usage is TRBV2 and J usage is TRBJ1-2; the D is unclear. Trimming stripped 6 bases from V and 13 bases from J, with 21 bases between. The CDR3 is 13 residues long. CDR1 and CDR2 from the germline V gene are SNHLY and FYNNEI.

The chain links TRBV10-3 to TRBJ2-5; TRBD2 is a possible D gene (5 bases). CDR1 is ENHRY, CDR2 SYGVKD, per germline. The CDR3 spans 12 residues. Deletions cut 3 bases from V and 4 bases from J, with 6 bases between. CDR3 sequence reads: CAISDRGETQYF. As DNA, the CDR3 is TGTGCCATCAGTGACCGGGGAGAGACCCAGTACTTC.

This rearrangement joins TRBV6-4 to TRBJ2-1, with D hard to call. The DNA end lines up better with TRBJ2-7; the J call may be wrong. In germline, CDR1 is MRHNA, CDR2 SNTAGT. The CDR3 is made up of 14 amino acids. The CDR3 DNA is TGTGCCAGCAGTGGTCAGATATATTACAATGAGCAGTACTTC. It codes for CASSGQIYYNEQYF.

Note on this clonotype: Germline is not matched at one junction end, which may reflect a read error. The gene calls are TRBV5-1 and TRBJ2-5; possibly TRBD1 or TRBD2 for D (5 bases each). Germline loops: CDR1 SGHRS, CDR2 YFSETQ. The CDR3 loop spans 14 amino acids. The CDR3: CTSSLIGGSETQYF. In DNA form, the CDR3 reads TGCACCAGCAGCTTGATTGGGGGATCGGAGACCCAGTACTTC.

The chain recombines TRBV6-6 with TRBJ1-1; D unclear. This CDR3 has 14 residues. Trimming left V 2 bases short and J 6 bases short, with 13 bases between. The germline V gene encodes CDR1 MNHNY and CDR2 SVGAGI (reference sequence). CDR3 DNA sequence: TGTGCCAGCAGTTACGCACAGAGCGCGGCTGAAGCTTTCTTT. Its translation: CASSYAQSAAEAFF.

This clonotype was counted only a few times. The chain combines TRBV12-3 or TRBV12-4 with TRBJ1-2; 7 nucleotides match TRBD1. V was pared by 5 bases and J by 4 bases, with 10 bases of the junction left unmatched. This CDR3 has 15 residues. The CDR3 DNA reads as TGTGCCAGCAGTCATGGACAGGCCGACTTCTATGGCTACACCTTC. Amino acid sequence: CASSHGQADFYGYTF.